This entry lists 32 T cell receptor beta chains sequenced from one sample in a study of OX40 agonist ivuxolimab in advanced cancers. Clones were read by immunoSEQ multiplex PCR, and TCRdb kept only the in-frame ones, dropping some. The data show more than 45,000 clones, roughly 92% seen once. The source material was CD4+ or CD8+ T cells sorted from blood, sampled in a trial of the OX40 agonist ivuxolimab. These receptors were taken from an adult with an advanced solid tumor such as melanoma, head and neck, liver or kidney cancer.

About this clone: At the DNA level, this CDR3 is encoded by other sequences in the same sample as well. The V gene is TRBV11-2, the J gene TRBJ1-1; D gene uncertain. Per the germline V gene, CDR1 is SGHAT and CDR2 is FQNNGV. This CDR3 region has 13 residues. Deletions cut 2 bases from V and 1 base from J, with 5 bases between. The CDR3 DNA reads as TGTGCCAGCAGCTTAACGGGGAACACTGAAGCTTTCTTT. As protein: CASSLTGNTEAFF.

The chain joins TRBV28 to TRBJ1-3; D unresolved. Per germline, CDR1 MDHEN and CDR2 SYDVKM. The CDR3 sequence is 13 residues long. Trimming stripped 8 bases from V and 1 base from J, with 9 bases between. The CDR3 sequence is CASSWSSGNTIYF. The CDR3 DNA follows: TGTGCCAGCTCCTGGTCGTCTGGAAACACCATATATTTT. Based on the CDR3 plus reference TRBV28 and TRBJ1-3, the full variable domain is DVKVTQSSRYLVKRTGEKVFLECVQDMDHENMFWYRQDPGLGLRLIYFSYDVKMKEKGDIPEGYSVSREKKERFSLILESASTNQTSMYLCASSWSSGNTIYFGEGSWLTVV.

V and J are TRBV6-5 and TRBJ2-1; 10 nucleotides align to TRBD2. The V segment lost 3 bases and the J segment 7 bases; nucleotides outside the gene matches: 6. The CDR3 runs to 15 residues. Germline V lookup: CDR1 MNHEY, CDR2 SVGAGI. The CDR3 DNA is TGTGCCAGCAGTTATTTACTAGCGGGATTAAATGAGCAGTTCTTC. It specifies CASSYLLAGLNEQFF.

This clone was seen once. The chain joins TRBV15 to TRBJ2-1; D is ambiguous. Trimming removed 5 bases at V and 11 bases at J, with 19 bases between. The CDR3 consists of 14 residues. Germline CDR1 and CDR2: LNHNV and YYDKDF (reference sequence). CDR3 region: CATSPQQNTMKQFF. The CDR3, as DNA: TGTGCCACCAGCCCCCAACAGAATACAATGAAGCAGTTCTTC.

The V call is TRBV28, the J call TRBJ2-6, with TRBD2 matching 15 bases. Germline values: CDR1 MDHEN, CDR2 SYDVKM. V was pared by 4 bases and J by 0 bases, with 10 bases of the junction left unmatched. This CDR3 spans 21 amino acids. This chain's CDR3 is CASSSPPGLAGGDSGANVLTF. DNA for the CDR3: TGTGCCAGCAGTTCTCCCCCCGGACTAGCGGGAGGGGACTCTGGGGCCAACGTCCTGACTTTC. The complete variable domain, with remaining parts taken from reference TRBV28 and TRBJ2-6, reads DVKVTQSSRYLVKRTGEKVFLECVQDMDHENMFWYRQDPGLGLRLIYFSYDVKMKEKGDIPEGYSVSREKKERFSLILESASTNQTSMYLCASSSPPGLAGGDSGANVLTFGAGSRLTVL.

This clone has a single count. The rearrangement links TRBV7-2 to TRBJ2-3; 7 bases align to TRBD2. The germline CDR1 and CDR2 sequences are SGHTA and FQGNSA. With 5 bases clipped from V and 0 bases from J, the junction kept 11 bases outside the gene matches. This CDR3 is built from 17 residues. CDR3 amino acids: CASSLVTSVPSTDTQYF. Here the CDR3 DNA reads TGTGCCAGCAGCCTCGTAACTAGCGTACCTAGCACAGATACGCAGTATTTT.

The V and J genes are TRBV18 and TRBJ1-5, with a tentative D call TRBD1 (5 bases). This CDR3 has 14 residues. Germline V lookup: CDR1 KGHSH, CDR2 LQKENI. With 0 bases removed from V and 6 bases from J, the gap between germline ends came to 9 bases. The CDR3 spells CASSPPGVSQPQHF. CDR3 nucleotide sequence: TGTGCCAGCTCACCACCGGGGGTGAGTCAGCCCCAGCATTTT.

The chain combines TRBV11-2 with TRBJ2-7; no definite D call. This CDR3 has 14 amino acids. Germline V gene lookup returns CDR1 SGHAT and CDR2 FQNNGV. Trimming removed 3 bases at V and 0 bases at J, with 9 bases between. CDR3 DNA: TGTGCCAGCAGCTTGGGGTCCATCTCCTACGAGCAGTACTTC. Residues: CASSLGSISYEQYF.

This clone showed up just once. The rearrangement links TRBV4-2 to TRBJ2-3, with a possible D match to TRBD2 (6 bases). The ends were cut back, 1 base at V and 5 bases at J, with 13 bases in the middle. Germline CDR1 reads LGHNA; CDR2 reads YNFKEQ. The CDR3 consists of 15 residues. The CDR3 nucleotides read TGTGCCAGCAGCCAAGGTCCGGGAGACGGAGATACGCAGTATTTT. It encodes CASSQGPGDGDTQYF.

The chain is built from TRBV5-4 and TRBJ2-7; D gene ambiguous. This CDR3 has 13 residues. Germline values: CDR1 SGHNT, CDR2 YYREEE (reference sequence). V was shortened by 2 bases and J by 3 bases, with 9 bases between the two germline ends. As DNA, the CDR3 is TGTGCCAGCAGCTTAGGCACCCACTACGAGCAGTACTTC. It codes for CASSLGTHYEQYF.

The chain couples TRBV28 to TRBJ2-3, with D possibly matching TRBD2 (6 bases). Germline V gene data show CDR1 as MDHEN and CDR2 as SYDVKM. The length of the CDR3 is 15 residues. V lost 4 bases to trimming and J lost 3 bases, with 14 bases between them. The CDR3 loop is CASSSRDSVTDTQYF. CDR3 DNA sequence: TGTGCCAGCAGTTCCCGGGACTCAGTAACAGATACGCAGTATTTT. Looking up the rest from reference TRBV28 and TRBJ2-3 gives the full variable domain: DVKVTQSSRYLVKRTGEKVFLECVQDMDHENMFWYRQDPGLGLRLIYFSYDVKMKEKGDIPEGYSVSREKKERFSLILESASTNQTSMYLCASSSRDSVTDTQYFGPGTRLTVL.

The chain has TRBV11-2 and TRBJ2-5; 10 bases align to TRBD2. This CDR3 contains 15 residues. The ends lost 6 bases at V and 2 bases at J; junction bases unmatched: 6. Germline CDR1 is SGHAT and CDR2 is FQNNGV. The CDR3 loop is CASRSGTSVQETQYF. CDR3 in DNA: TGTGCCAGCAGATCCGGGACTAGCGTTCAAGAGACCCAGTACTTC.

This chain joins TRBV27 and TRBJ2-1; D perhaps matches TRBD2 (6 bases). Trimming left V 5 bases short and J 13 bases short, with 18 bases between. Germline V gives CDR1 MNHEY, CDR2 SMNVEV (reference sequence). This CDR3 has 13 amino acids. The CDR3 here is CASSQGGGVQQFF. The CDR3 coding sequence is TGTGCCAGCAGTCAGGGAGGAGGGGTCCAACAGTTCTTC.

The chain links TRBV7-8 to TRBJ2-7; perhaps TRBD1 as D (6 bases). V was shortened by 5 bases and J by 2 bases, with 16 bases between the two germline ends. The CDR3 consists of 15 residues. Germline CDR1 and CDR2: SGHVS and FQNEAQ. For the CDR3, the DNA is TGTGCCAGCAGCCGTCGCGGACAGTCACCCTACGAGCAGTACTTC. Residues: CASSRRGQSPYEQYF.

The CDR3 region is CASSVEGSPNTEAFF. CDR3 DNA sequence: TGTGCCAGCAGCGTAGAGGGCAGTCCGAACACTGAAGCTTTCTTT. The chain combines TRBV9 with TRBJ1-1; D is uncertain. Germline V lookup: CDR1 SGDLS, CDR2 YYNGEE. The CDR3 has 15 residues. V was clipped by 0 bases and J by 1 base, with 10 bases between them. The variable domain in full, completed from reference TRBV9 and TRBJ1-1, reads DSGVTQTPKHLITATGQRVTLRCSPRSGDLSVYWYQQSLDQGLQFLIQYYNGEERAKGNILERFSAQQFPDLHSELNLSSLELGDSALYFCASSVEGSPNTEAFFGQGTRLTVV.

V is TRBV9 and J is TRBJ2-6; D remains ambiguous. The V end lost 4 bases, the J end lost 1 base, and 0 bases lay between the germline ends. The CDR3 is made up of 12 amino acids. The V gene's germline CDR1 is SGDLS and CDR2 YYNGEE. Here the CDR3 reads CASSSGANVLTF. The CDR3 nucleotides read TGTGCCAGCAGCTCTGGGGCCAACGTCCTGACTTTC.

The chain links TRBV6-6 to TRBJ1-2, with D hard to call. The V gene lost 6 bases and the J gene lost 4 bases, with 6 bases spanning the gap. CDR3 length: 11 amino acids. Germline CDR1 and CDR2: MNHNY and SVGAGI (reference sequence). The CDR3, as DNA: TGTGCCAGCAGCAATCTCTATGGCTACACCTTC. Translating it yields CASSNLYGYTF.

This clone was recorded a few times. This sequence joins TRBV6-5 and TRBJ1-2, with D possibly being TRBD1 (5 bases). Germline V CDR1 and CDR2: MNHEY, SVGAGI. This CDR3 has 14 residues. V was cut by 0 bases and J by 8 bases, with 13 bases left in between. The CDR3 region has the DNA TGTGCCAGCAGTTACTCCGGCCAGGGCCGCGGCTACACCTTC. Translation: CASSYSGQGRGYTF.

The chain carries TRBV27 and TRBJ2-1, with TRBD1 matching over 8 bases. The V segment lost 4 bases and the J segment 5 bases; nucleotides outside the gene matches: 7. Germline loops: CDR1 MNHEY, CDR2 SMNVEV (reference sequence). This CDR3 comprises 15 residues. This chain's CDR3 is CASSSRQGRDNEQFF. CDR3 DNA sequence: TGTGCCAGCAGTTCTCGACAGGGGCGTGACAATGAGCAGTTCTTC.

This chain connects TRBV6-5 to TRBJ2-7; no firm D call. V was cut by 7 bases and J by 2 bases, with 15 bases left in between. The germline gives CDR1 MNHEY, CDR2 SVGAGI. This CDR3 region has 14 residues. Here the CDR3 DNA reads TGTGCCAGCACCTCCGGGCGCGCGGCCTACGAGCAGTACTTC. This sequence encodes CASTSGRAAYEQYF.

The chain is built from TRBV15 and TRBJ2-1; 8 bases match TRBD1. The CDR3 length is 14 residues. The ends lost 3 bases at V and 7 bases at J; junction bases unmatched: 5. Germline V lookup: CDR1 LNHNV, CDR2 YYDKDF (reference sequence). For the CDR3, the DNA is TGTGCCACCAGCAGGGACAGGGCTTCAAATGAGCAGTTCTTC. This gives the protein CATSRDRASNEQFF.

CDR3 amino acids: CASSYSGQGFTYEQYF. The CDR3 DNA follows: TGTGCCAGCAGTTACTCGGGACAGGGATTTACCTACGAGCAGTACTTC. This sequence joins TRBV6-5 and TRBJ2-7, with 9 bases lining up with TRBD1. The length of the CDR3 is 16 residues. V shed 0 bases and J 2 bases; nucleotides not matched to a gene: 5. Germline V gene data show CDR1 as MNHEY and CDR2 as SVGAGI.

The V gene is TRBV7-9, the J gene TRBJ2-7; the D gene is possibly TRBD1 (5 bases). The CDR3 is 13 amino acids. Trimming left V 5 bases short and J 3 bases short, with 11 bases between. Germline V CDR1 and CDR2: SEHNR, FQNEAQ (reference sequence). This CDR3 reads CASSVGAYYEQYF. CDR3 nucleotides: TGTGCCAGCAGCGTAGGGGCTTACTACGAGCAGTACTTC. Full variable domain (missing parts from reference TRBV7-9 and TRBJ2-7): DTGVSQNPRHKITKRGQNVTFRCDPISEHNRLYWYRQTLGQGPEFLTYFQNEAQLEKSRLLSDRFSAERPKGSFSTLEIQRTEQGDSAMYLCASSVGAYYEQYFGPGTRLTVT.

V gene TRBV2 combines with J gene TRBJ1-1; 7 bases map to TRBD1. V lost 8 bases and J lost 0; bases outside the gene matches: 24. Germline loops: CDR1 SNHLY, CDR2 FYNNEI. The CDR3 is 20 amino acids. The CDR3 nucleotides read TGTGCCAGCTCCAGGGGAGGGGGCATCGAAGGATTAATGATGAACACTGAAGCTTTCTTT. Amino acids: CASSRGGGIEGLMMNTEAFF.

The J gene is TRBJ1-2, the V gene TRBV28; D gene unclear. The germline V and J ends were trimmed by 5 bases and 6 bases, with 19 bases remaining between them. This CDR3 is 15 amino acids long. Germline CDR1 reads MDHEN; CDR2 reads SYDVKM. CDR3 sequence: CASSPLGKRIDGYTF. The DNA for the CDR3 is TGTGCCAGCAGTCCATTGGGGAAACGTATCGATGGCTACACCTTC.

The J gene is TRBJ2-7, the V gene TRBV4-2; D is unclear. Germline V gives CDR1 LGHNA, CDR2 YNFKEQ. This CDR3 comprises 13 residues. Trimming pared 2 bases from V and 3 bases from J, leaving 8 bases between. The CDR3 here is CASSQYESYEQYF. The CDR3 nucleotides are TGTGCCAGCAGCCAATATGAGAGCTACGAGCAGTACTTC.

The rearrangement uses TRBV6-1 and TRBJ2-1; D is unresolved. Germline CDR1 reads MNHNS; CDR2 reads SASEGT. The CDR3 totals 10 residues. Trimming took 8 bases from V and 11 from J, leaving 10 bases between them. The CDR3 sequence: CASASAQQFF. The CDR3 region has the DNA TGTGCCAGCGCGAGCGCCCAGCAGTTCTTC.

V is TRBV27 and J is TRBJ1-4, with a possible D match to TRBD1 (5 bases). V was trimmed by 7 bases and J by 7 bases, leaving 19 bases between them. The CDR3 extends over 15 amino acids. Germline assignment: CDR1 MNHEY and CDR2 SMNVEV (reference sequence). CDR3 loop: CASTRGKGWPEKLFF. The CDR3 DNA is TGTGCCAGCACCCGGGGCAAGGGGTGGCCTGAAAAACTGTTTTTT.

CDR3: CASSPPSPFGGELFF. The CDR3 nucleotides are TGTGCCAGCAGCCCCCCCAGTCCATTTGGTGGGGAGCTGTTTTTT. The chain joins TRBV2 to TRBJ2-2; D ambiguous. V gave up 6 bases and J gave up 8 bases, with 19 bases separating them. Germline V gene lookup returns CDR1 SNHLY and CDR2 FYNNEI. The CDR3 extends over 15 amino acids.

The CDR3 spells CASSDSEGQHYGYTF. The CDR3 nucleotides are TGTGCCAGCAGCGACAGTGAGGGACAGCACTATGGCTACACCTTC. This sequence joins TRBV7-9 and TRBJ1-2; 7 positions agree with TRBD1. From germline, CDR1 is SEHNR and CDR2 FQNEAQ (reference sequence). The CDR3 has 15 amino acids. V shed 5 bases and J 3 bases; nucleotides not matched to a gene: 9. Full variable domain (missing parts from reference TRBV7-9 and TRBJ1-2): DTGVSQNPRHKITKRGQNVTFRCDPISEHNRLYWYRQTLGQGPEFLTYFQNEAQLEKSRLLSDRFSAERPKGSFSTLEIQRTEQGDSAMYLCASSDSEGQHYGYTFGSGTRLTVV.

Concerning this clone itself: Other nucleotide sequences in the sample specify the same CDR3. V usage is TRBV7-9 and J usage is TRBJ2-5; weak D call: TRBD1 (5 bases). Looked up from germline, CDR1 is SEHNR and CDR2 is FQNEAQ (reference sequence). V was pared by 5 bases and J by 1 base, with 8 bases between. The CDR3 spans 13 residues. As DNA, the CDR3 is TGTGCCAGCAGCCCAGACAGCCAAGAGACCCAGTACTTC. It encodes CASSPDSQETQYF.

The chain has TRBV19 and TRBJ2-7; D might be TRBD1 (6 bases). The CDR3 totals 13 residues. Germline CDR1 LNHDA, CDR2 SQIVND (reference sequence). Trimming left V 2 bases short and J 5 bases short, with 10 bases between. In nucleotides, the CDR3 is TGTGCCAGTAGTATACTACAGGGAGACGAGCAGTACTTC. Translated: CASSILQGDEQYF. Full variable domain (remainder filled in from reference TRBV19 and TRBJ2-7): DGGITQSPKYLFRKEGQNVTLSCEQNLNHDAMYWYRQDPGQGLRLIYYSQIVNDFQKGDIAEGYSVSREKKESFPLTVTSAQKNPTAFYLCASSILQGDEQYFGPGTRLTVT.